The clone carrying this TCR beta chain was seen a handful of times. This CDR3 comprises 16 residues. With V trimmed by 4 bases and J by 5 bases, 6 bases remained unmatched. CDR1 LNHDA and CDR2 SQIVND come from the germline V gene (reference sequence). This specimen belongs to a study of T-cell reconstitution after alpha-beta-depleted transplantation in children. Library preparation (for TCRbeta) was performed with unique molecular identifiers. Each CDR3 protein is one row after TCRdb ran MiXCR on the PCR reads. The repertoire holds around 500,000 distinct CDR3 sequences, with 12% as singletons. The chain uses TRBV19 and TRBJ2-5, with 14 bases matching TRBD2. This TCR derives from a human donor who donated a stem cell graft to a child with combined immunodeficiency. Here the sequenced sample was PBMCs from the stem cell graft donor, taken from the stem cell graft. The CDR3 spells CASSTGLAGAGETQYF. CDR3 nucleotide sequence: TGTGCCAGTAGTACGGGACTAGCGGGGGCTGGGGAGACCCAGTACTTC. Using reference TRBV19 and TRBJ2-5 for the parts outside the CDR3, the full variable domain is DGGITQSPKYLFRKEGQNVTLSCEQNLNHDAMYWYRQDPGQGLRLIYYSQIVNDFQKGDIAEGYSVSREKKESFPLTVTSAQKNPTAFYLCASSTGLAGAGETQYFGPGTRLLVL.